The present TCR beta chain was sequenced within a study of T cell repertoires in cytomegalovirus infection. Background on the study: Public signatures in TCR beta pointed to CMV infection and matching HLA type. General study points: Across the ex vivo response, the dominant clonotypes were HLA-C-restricted CMV-specific TCR beta clonotypes.

The CDR3 totals 13 residues. Deletions cut 6 bases from V and 5 bases from J, with 11 bases between. CDR1 and CDR2 from the germline V gene are MNHEY and SVGAGI. TCRdb independently ran MiXCR on the reads; one entry per CDR3 protein. The sample lists about 530,000 distinct CDR3 sequences; about 25% were seen once. There are a few counts of this clonotype. Its antigen is currently unknown. What was sequenced was PBMCs. The clonotype was recovered from a human donor in good health (CMV status not recorded). Some clones in this sample may be carry-over from other donors' samples. V is TRBV6-5 and J is TRBJ2-4; a weak D match, TRBD2 (5 bases). CDR3 nucleotides: TGTGCCAGCAGGGGGAGTCTCCAAAACATTCAGTACTTC. Translation: CASRGSLQNIQYF.